What follows are 8 T cell receptor beta chains derived from one specimen sequenced in a study of T cell changes during pregnancy in multiple sclerosis. Profiling relied on immunoSEQ multiplex PCR, and the TCRdb table lists in-frame clones only, not all of them. The top ten hold 0.45% to 0.6% of the sample, which has approximately 44,000 clones, just under 95% seen once. The material was CD4+ T cells from peripheral blood mononuclear cells, obtained in the third trimester of pregnancy. The source is a female donor with multiple sclerosis, enrolled in a pregnancy study.

This clone was recorded only once. The chain combines TRBV6-5 with TRBJ2-1, with a possible D match to TRBD1 (5 bases). This CDR3 contains 15 residues. CDR1 is MNHEY, CDR2 SVGAGI, per germline. The V gene lost 4 bases and the J gene lost 0 bases, with 10 bases spanning the gap. The DNA of the CDR3 is TGTGCCAGCAGTTTGGACACCCGCTCCTACAATGAGCAGTTCTTC. Its protein product is CASSLDTRSYNEQFF.

The chain joins TRBV7-2 to TRBJ2-5, with D perhaps matching TRBD2 (6 bases). The CDR3 totals 14 residues. Per the germline V gene, CDR1 is SGHTA and CDR2 is FQGNSA. V was cut by 2 bases and J by 4 bases, with 11 bases left in between. DNA for the CDR3: TGTGCCAGCAGCTTAAGAACTAGCCGAGAGACCCAGTACTTC. Residues: CASSLRTSRETQYF.

The V and J genes are TRBV5-6 and TRBJ2-3; 7 nucleotides match TRBD2. Trimming took 0 bases from V and 2 from J; bases not matched to a gene: 3. This CDR3 is built from 15 residues. Germline assignment: CDR1 SGHDT and CDR2 YYEEEE. The CDR3 reads CASSLGLAVTDTQYF. The CDR3 region has the DNA TGTGCCAGCAGCTTGGGGCTAGCGGTCACAGATACGCAGTATTTT.

This clone was picked up one time. The chain joins TRBV5-4 to TRBJ1-2; 8 nucleotides align to TRBD1. The junction had 5 bases not matched to a gene; V was cut back by 5 bases and J by 2 bases. The CDR3 covers 14 residues. CDR1 is SGHNT and CDR2 is YYREEE in the germline V gene (reference sequence). The CDR3 nucleotides read TGTGCCAGCAGACCGACAGGGGAAAACTATGGCTACACCTTC. Translation gives CASRPTGENYGYTF.

The chain has TRBV29-1 and TRBJ2-2; the match to TRBD1 covers 8 bases. J was trimmed by 4 bases and V by 6 bases; bases with no gene match: 13. CDR3 length: 16 amino acids. Germline assignment: CDR1 SQVTM and CDR2 ANQGSEA. This CDR3 reads CSVTGTGGVGTGELFF. In nucleotides, the CDR3 is TGCAGCGTGACCGGGACAGGTGGTGTCGGCACCGGGGAGCTGTTTTTT.

The chain carries TRBV7-9 and TRBJ2-6, with D possibly matching TRBD1 (5 bases). CDR3 length equals 15 residues. Per the germline V gene, CDR1 is SEHNR and CDR2 is FQNEAQ (reference sequence). Trimming left V 3 bases short and J 2 bases short, with 8 bases between. CDR3 coding DNA: TGTGCCAGCAGCTTGACAGCTCCTGGGGCCAACGTCCTGACTTTC. Translated, it gives CASSLTAPGANVLTF.

The rearrangement joins TRBV7-2 to TRBJ2-7; no definite D call. Per the germline V gene, CDR1 is SGHTA and CDR2 is FQGNSA. The V and J ends lost 1 base and 2 bases respectively, with 12 bases between them. The CDR3 contains 15 residues. In nucleotides, the CDR3 is TGTGCCAGCAGCTTAGGTGGGCACGACACCTACGAGCAGTACTTC. As protein: CASSLGGHDTYEQYF.

The V and J genes are TRBV29-1 and TRBJ1-1; no clear D. CDR1 is SQVTM, CDR2 ANQGSEA, per germline. With 5 bases removed from V and 0 bases from J, the gap between germline ends came to 13 bases. CDR3 length equals 14 residues. The CDR3 coding sequence is TGCAGCGTTCTCGGAAGGAGGGTGAACACTGAAGCTTTCTTT. This translates into CSVLGRRVNTEAFF.